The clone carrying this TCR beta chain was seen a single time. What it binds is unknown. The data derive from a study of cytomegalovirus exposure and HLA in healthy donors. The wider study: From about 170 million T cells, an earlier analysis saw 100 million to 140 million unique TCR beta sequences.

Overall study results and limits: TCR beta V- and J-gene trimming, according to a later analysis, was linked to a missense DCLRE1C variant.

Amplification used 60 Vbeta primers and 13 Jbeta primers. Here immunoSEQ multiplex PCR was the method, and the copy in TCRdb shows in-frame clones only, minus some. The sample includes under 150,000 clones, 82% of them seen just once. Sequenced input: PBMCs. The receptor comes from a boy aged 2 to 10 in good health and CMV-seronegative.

CDR3 protein: CASSIFGGTNTEAFF. In nucleotides, the CDR3 is TGTGCCAGTAGTATTTTTGGGGGGACGAACACTGAAGCTTTCTTT. This chain links TRBV19 with TRBJ1-1, with D tentatively TRBD1 (5 bases). Germline CDR1 is LNHDA and CDR2 is SQIVND (reference sequence). This CDR3 has 15 residues. With 3 bases removed from V and 1 base from J, the gap between germline ends came to 12 bases.